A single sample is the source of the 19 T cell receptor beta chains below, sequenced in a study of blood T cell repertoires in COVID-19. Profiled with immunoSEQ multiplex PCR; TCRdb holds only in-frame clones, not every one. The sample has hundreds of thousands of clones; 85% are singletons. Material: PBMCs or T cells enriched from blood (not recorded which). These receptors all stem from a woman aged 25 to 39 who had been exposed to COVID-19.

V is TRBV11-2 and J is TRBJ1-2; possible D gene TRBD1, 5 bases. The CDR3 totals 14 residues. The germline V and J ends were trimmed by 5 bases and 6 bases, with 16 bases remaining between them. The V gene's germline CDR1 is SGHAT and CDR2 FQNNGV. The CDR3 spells CASSPPWGRDGYTF. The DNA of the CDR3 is TGTGCCAGCAGCCCACCATGGGGCAGGGATGGCTACACCTTC.

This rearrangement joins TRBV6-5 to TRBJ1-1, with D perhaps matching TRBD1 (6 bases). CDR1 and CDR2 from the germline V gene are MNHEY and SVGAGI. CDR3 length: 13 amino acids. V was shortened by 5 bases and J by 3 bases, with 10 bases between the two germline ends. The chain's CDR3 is CASSQKGDTEAFF. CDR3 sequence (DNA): TGTGCCAGCAGTCAAAAGGGGGACACTGAAGCTTTCTTT.

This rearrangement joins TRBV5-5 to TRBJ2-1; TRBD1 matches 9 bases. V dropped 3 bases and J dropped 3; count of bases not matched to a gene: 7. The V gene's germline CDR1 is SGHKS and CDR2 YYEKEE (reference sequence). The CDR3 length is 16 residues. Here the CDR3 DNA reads TGTGCCAGCAGCTCGGACAGGGGCATTAACTACAATGAGCAGTTCTTC. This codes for CASSSDRGINYNEQFF. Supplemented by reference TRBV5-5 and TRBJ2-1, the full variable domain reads DAGVTQSPTHLIKTRGQQVTLRCSPISGHKSVSWYQQVLGQGPQFIFQYYEKEERGRGNFPDRFSARQFPNYSSELNVNALLLGDSALYLCASSSDRGINYNEQFFGPGTRLTVL.

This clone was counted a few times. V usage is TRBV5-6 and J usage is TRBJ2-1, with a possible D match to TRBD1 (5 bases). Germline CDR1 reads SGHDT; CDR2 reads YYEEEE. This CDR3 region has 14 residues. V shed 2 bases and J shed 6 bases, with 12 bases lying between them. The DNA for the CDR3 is TGTGCCAGCAGCTTAGGGGCAGGATCCAATGAGCAGTTCTTC. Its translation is CASSLGAGSNEQFF.

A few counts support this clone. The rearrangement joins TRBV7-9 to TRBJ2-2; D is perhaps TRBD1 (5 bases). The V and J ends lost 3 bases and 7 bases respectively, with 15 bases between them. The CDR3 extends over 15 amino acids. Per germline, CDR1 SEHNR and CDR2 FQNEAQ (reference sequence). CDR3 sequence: CASSFQGAEGGELFF. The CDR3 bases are TGTGCCAGCAGCTTCCAGGGTGCAGAAGGCGGGGAGCTGTTTTTT.

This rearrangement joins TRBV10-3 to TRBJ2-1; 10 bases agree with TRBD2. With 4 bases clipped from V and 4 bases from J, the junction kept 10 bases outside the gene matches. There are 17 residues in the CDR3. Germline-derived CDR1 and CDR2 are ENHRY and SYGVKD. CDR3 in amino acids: CAISGSSGRARYNEQFF. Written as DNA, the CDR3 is TGTGCCATCAGTGGTTCGAGCGGGAGGGCCCGTTACAATGAGCAGTTCTTC.

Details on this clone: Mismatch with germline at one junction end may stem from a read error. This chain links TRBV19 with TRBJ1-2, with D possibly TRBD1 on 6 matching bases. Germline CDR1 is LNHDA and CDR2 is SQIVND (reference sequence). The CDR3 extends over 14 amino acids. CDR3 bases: TGTGCCAGTAGAATAGGAGCAGGGGCGGATGGCTACACCTTC. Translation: CASRIGAGADGYTF.

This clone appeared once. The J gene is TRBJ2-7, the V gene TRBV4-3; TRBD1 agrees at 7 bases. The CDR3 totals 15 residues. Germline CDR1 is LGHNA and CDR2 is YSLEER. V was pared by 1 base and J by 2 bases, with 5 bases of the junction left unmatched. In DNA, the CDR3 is TGCGCCAGCAGCCAAGTGCAGGGGGTTACCTACGAGCAGTACTTC. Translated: CASSQVQGVTYEQYF.

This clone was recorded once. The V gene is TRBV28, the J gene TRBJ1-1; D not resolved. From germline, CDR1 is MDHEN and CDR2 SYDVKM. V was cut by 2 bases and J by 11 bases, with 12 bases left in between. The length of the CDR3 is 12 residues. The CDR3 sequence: CASSLMYPPAFF. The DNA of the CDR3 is TGTGCCAGCAGTTTAATGTATCCCCCGGCTTTCTTT.

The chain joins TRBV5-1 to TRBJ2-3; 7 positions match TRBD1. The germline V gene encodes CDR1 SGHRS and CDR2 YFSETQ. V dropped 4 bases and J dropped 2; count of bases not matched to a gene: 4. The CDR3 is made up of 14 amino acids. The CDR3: CASSTGTDTDTQYF. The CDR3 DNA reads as TGCGCCAGCAGCACCGGGACAGACACAGATACGCAGTATTTT.

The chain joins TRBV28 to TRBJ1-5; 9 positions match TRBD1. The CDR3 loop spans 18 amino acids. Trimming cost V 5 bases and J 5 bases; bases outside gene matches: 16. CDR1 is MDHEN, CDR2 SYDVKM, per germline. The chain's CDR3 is CASSPGGAGQGDDQPQHF. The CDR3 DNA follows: TGTGCCAGCAGTCCTGGCGGAGCGGGACAGGGTGATGATCAGCCCCAGCATTTT.

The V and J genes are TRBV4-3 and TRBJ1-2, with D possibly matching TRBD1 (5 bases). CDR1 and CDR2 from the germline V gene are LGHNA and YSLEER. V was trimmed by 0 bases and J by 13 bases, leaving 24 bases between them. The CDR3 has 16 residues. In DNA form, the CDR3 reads TGCGCCAGCAGCCAAGATTACAATCAGGGCAGCCCCTACTCCACCTTC. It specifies CASSQDYNQGSPYSTF.

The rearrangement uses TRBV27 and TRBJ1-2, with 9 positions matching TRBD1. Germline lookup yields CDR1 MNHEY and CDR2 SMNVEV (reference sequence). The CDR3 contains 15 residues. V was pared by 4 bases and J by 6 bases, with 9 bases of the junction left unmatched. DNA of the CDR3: TGTGCCAGCAGTTACCGGGACAGGGAATGGGATGGCTACACCTTC. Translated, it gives CASSYRDREWDGYTF.

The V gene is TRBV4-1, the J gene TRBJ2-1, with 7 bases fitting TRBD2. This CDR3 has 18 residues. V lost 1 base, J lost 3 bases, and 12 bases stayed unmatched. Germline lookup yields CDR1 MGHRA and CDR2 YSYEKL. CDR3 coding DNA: TGCGCCAGCAGCCAAGTCGGGGGGTTTACGGGAGGCTACAATGAGCAGTTCTTC. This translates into CASSQVGGFTGGYNEQFF.

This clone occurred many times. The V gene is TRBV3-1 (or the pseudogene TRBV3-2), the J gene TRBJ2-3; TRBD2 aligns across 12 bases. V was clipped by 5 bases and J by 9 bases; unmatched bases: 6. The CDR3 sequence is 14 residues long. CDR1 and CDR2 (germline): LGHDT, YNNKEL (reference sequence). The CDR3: CASSSGGTSGTQYF. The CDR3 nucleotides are TGTGCCAGCAGCTCAGGAGGGACTAGCGGGACGCAGTATTTT.

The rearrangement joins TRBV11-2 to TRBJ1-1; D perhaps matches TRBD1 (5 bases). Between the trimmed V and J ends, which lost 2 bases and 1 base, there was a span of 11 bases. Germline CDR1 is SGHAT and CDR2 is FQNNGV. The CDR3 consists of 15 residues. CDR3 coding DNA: TGTGCCAGCAGCTTACAGCAGGGTCGGAACACTGAAGCTTTCTTT. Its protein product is CASSLQQGRNTEAFF.

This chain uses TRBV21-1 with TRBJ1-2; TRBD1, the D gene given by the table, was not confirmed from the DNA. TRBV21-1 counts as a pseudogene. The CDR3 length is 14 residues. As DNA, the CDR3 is TGTGCCAGCAGCAAAATTAACAGGTCGCGTGGCTACACCTTC. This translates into CASSKINRSRGYTF.

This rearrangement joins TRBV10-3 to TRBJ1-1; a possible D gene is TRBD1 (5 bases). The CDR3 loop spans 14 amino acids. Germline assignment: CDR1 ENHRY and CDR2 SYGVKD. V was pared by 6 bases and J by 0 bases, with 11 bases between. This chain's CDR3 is CAISAQGLNTEAFF. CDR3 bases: TGTGCCATCAGCGCTCAGGGCCTGAACACTGAAGCTTTCTTT.

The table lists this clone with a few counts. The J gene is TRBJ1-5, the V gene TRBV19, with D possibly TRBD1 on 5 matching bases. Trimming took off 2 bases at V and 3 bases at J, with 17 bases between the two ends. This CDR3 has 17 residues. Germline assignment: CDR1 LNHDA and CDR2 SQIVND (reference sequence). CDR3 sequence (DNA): TGTGCCAGTAGTATATTGGGGGAGGTCGGGGACAATCAGCCCCAGCATTTT. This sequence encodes CASSILGEVGDNQPQHF.